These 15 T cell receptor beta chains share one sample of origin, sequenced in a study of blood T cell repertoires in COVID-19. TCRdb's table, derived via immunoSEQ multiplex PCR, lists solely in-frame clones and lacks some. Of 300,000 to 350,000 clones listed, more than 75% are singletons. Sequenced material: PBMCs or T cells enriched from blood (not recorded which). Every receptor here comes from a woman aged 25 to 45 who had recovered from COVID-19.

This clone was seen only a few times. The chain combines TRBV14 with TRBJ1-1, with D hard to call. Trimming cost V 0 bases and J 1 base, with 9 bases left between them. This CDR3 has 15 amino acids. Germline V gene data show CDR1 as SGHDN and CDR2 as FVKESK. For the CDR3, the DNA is TGTGCCAGCAGCCAAGAGGCTTGGAGGAACACTGAAGCTTTCTTT. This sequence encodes CASSQEAWRNTEAFF.

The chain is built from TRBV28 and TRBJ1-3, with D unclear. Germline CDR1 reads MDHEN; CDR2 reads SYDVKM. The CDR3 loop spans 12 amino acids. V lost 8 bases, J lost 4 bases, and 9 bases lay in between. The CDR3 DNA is TGTGCCAGCGCGGCCAGCGGAAACACCATATATTTT. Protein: CASAASGNTIYF.

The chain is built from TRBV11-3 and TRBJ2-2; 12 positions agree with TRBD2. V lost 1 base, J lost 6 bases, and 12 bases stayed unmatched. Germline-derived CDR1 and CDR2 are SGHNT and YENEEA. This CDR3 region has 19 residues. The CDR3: CASSLVPSGGAEVAGELFF. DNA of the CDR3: TGTGCCAGCAGCTTAGTTCCTAGCGGGGGGGCCGAAGTTGCCGGGGAGCTGTTTTTT.

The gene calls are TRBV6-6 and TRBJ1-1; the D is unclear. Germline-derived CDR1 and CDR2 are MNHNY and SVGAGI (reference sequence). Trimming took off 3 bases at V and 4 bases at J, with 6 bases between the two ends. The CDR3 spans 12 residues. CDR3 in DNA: TGTGCCAGCAGTTATGGGAGCACTGAAGCTTTCTTT. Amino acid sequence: CASSYGSTEAFF.

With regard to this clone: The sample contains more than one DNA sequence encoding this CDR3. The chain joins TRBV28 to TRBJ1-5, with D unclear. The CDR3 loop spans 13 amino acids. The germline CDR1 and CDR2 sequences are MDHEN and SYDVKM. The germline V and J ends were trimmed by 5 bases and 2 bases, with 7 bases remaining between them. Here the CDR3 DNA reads TGTGCCAGCAGTCTCCTCGGCAATCAGCCCCAGCATTTT. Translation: CASSLLGNQPQHF.

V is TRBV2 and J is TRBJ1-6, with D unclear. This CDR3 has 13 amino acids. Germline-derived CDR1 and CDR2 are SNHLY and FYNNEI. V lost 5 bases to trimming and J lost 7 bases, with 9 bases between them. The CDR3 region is CASSLTWNSPLHF. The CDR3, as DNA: TGTGCCAGCAGTTTGACTTGGAATTCACCCCTCCACTTT.

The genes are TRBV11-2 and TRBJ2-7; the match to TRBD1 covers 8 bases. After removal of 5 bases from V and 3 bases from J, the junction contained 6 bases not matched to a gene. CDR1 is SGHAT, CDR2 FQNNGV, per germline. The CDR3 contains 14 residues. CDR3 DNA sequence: TGTGCCAGCAGCATTGGGACAGGAGTCTACGAGCAGTACTTC. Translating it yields CASSIGTGVYEQYF.

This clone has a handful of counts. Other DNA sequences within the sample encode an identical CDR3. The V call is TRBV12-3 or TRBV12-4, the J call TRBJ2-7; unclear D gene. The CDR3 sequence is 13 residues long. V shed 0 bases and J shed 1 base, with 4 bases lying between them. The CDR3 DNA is TGTGCCAGCAGTTTAGCTCGGTCCTACGAGCAGTACTTC. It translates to CASSLARSYEQYF.

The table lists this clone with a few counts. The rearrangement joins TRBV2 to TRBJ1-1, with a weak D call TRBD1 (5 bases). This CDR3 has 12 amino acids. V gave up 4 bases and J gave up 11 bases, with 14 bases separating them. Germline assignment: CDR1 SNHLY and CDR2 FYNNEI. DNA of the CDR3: TGTGCCAGCAGTGGGCGGGGGAATTTGGCTTTCTTT. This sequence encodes CASSGRGNLAFF.

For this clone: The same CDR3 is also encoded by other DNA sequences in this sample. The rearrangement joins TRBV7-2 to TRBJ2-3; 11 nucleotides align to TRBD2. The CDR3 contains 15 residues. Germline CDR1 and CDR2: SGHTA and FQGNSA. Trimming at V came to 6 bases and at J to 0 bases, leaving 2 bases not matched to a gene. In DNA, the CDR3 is TGTGCCAGCAGTCTAGCGGGGGGAAGCACAGATACGCAGTATTTT. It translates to CASSLAGGSTDTQYF.

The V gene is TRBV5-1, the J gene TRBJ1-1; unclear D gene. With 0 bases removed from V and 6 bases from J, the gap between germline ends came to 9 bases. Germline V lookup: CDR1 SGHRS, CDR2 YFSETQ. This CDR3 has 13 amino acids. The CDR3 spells CASSLGGSSEAFF. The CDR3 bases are TGCGCCAGCAGCTTGGGAGGAAGCTCTGAAGCTTTCTTT.

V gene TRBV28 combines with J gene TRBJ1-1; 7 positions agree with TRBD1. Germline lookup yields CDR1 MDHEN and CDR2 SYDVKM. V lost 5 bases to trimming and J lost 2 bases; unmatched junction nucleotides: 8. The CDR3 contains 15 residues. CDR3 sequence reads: CASSPTGQTNTEAFF. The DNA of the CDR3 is TGTGCCAGCAGTCCCACGGGACAGACCAACACTGAAGCTTTCTTT. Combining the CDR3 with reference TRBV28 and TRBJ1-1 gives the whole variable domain DVKVTQSSRYLVKRTGEKVFLECVQDMDHENMFWYRQDPGLGLRLIYFSYDVKMKEKGDIPEGYSVSREKKERFSLILESASTNQTSMYLCASSPTGQTNTEAFFGQGTRLTVV.

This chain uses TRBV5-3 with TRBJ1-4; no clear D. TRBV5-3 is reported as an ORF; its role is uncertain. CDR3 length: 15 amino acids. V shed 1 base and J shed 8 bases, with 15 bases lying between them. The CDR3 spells CARSLSSGFKEKLFF. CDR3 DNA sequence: TGTGCCAGAAGCTTGTCTTCCGGGTTTAAAGAAAAACTGTTTTTT.

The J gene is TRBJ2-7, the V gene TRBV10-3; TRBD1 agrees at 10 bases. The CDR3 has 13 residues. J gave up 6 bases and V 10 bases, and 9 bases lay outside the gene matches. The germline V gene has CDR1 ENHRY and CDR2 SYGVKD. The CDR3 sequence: CARSGTGEGEQYF. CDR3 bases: TGTGCCAGATCCGGGACAGGGGAAGGCGAGCAGTACTTC.

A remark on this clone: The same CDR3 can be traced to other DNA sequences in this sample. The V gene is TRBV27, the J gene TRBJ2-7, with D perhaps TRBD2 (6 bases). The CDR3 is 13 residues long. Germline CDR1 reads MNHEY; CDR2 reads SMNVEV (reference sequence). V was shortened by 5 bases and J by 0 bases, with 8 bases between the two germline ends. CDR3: CASSLTSSYEQYF. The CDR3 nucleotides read TGTGCCAGCAGTCTGACTAGCTCCTACGAGCAGTACTTC.